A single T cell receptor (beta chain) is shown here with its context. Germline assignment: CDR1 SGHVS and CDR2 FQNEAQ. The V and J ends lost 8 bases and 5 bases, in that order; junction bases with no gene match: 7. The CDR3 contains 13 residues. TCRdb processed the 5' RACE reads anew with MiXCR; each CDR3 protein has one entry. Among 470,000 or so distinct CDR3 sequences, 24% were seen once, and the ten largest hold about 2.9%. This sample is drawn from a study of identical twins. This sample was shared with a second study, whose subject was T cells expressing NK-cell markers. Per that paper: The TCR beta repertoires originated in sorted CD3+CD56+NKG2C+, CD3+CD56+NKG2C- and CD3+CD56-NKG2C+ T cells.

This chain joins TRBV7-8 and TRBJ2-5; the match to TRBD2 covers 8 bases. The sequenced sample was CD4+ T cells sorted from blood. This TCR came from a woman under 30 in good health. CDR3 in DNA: TGTGCCAGCGGCCGGACTAGCCGGGAGACCCAGTACTTC. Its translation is CASGRTSRETQYF.